The 20 T cell receptor beta chains below come from one sample, sequenced in a study of control samples from healthy donors and cancer patients (dated by TCRdb to 2019 to 2021). The library was generated by the immunoSEQ multiplex PCR assay. Imported from immuneACCESS, the table was reduced by TCRdb to in-frame sequences with V and J called. These copies leave out some clones; in studies compared against another copy, an unresolved V gene accounts for under half, and the cause of the remainder is not known. The sample profile shows under 450,000 clones; 75% to 95% of them were found once. Together, the top ten hold just under 6.5% of the sample. Sequencing was carried out using PBMCs. All receptors come from a man aged 35 to 55 with head and neck cancer.

The rearrangement uses TRBV25-1 and TRBJ2-4, with D perhaps matching TRBD1 or TRBD2 (6 bases each). V lost 0 bases, J lost 1 base, and 16 bases lay in between. Germline lookup yields CDR1 MGHDK and CDR2 SYGVNS. The CDR3 totals 18 residues. The CDR3, as DNA: TGTGCCAGCAGTGAATATGAGAGAGGGGGGATGGCCAAAAACATTCAGTACTTC. This sequence encodes CASSEYERGGMAKNIQYF.

V gene TRBV6-2 or TRBV6-3 combines with J gene TRBJ1-6; maybe TRBD1 (5 bases). V dropped 3 bases and J dropped 6 bases, with 9 bases sitting between them. There are 14 residues in the CDR3. Germline V gene lookup returns CDR1 MNHEY and CDR2 SVGEGT. CDR3 nucleotide sequence: TGTGCCAGCAGTTATGGGCAGGGTAATTCACCCCTCCACTTT. This sequence encodes CASSYGQGNSPLHF.

The rearrangement joins TRBV19 to TRBJ2-6; 10 bases are shared with TRBD2. This CDR3 comprises 16 residues. The germline gives CDR1 LNHDA, CDR2 SQIVND (reference sequence). V dropped 2 bases and J dropped 4; count of bases not matched to a gene: 2. CDR3 sequence (DNA): TGTGCCAGTAGTATACTAGCGGGGGCCGGGGCCAACGTCCTGACTTTC. This codes for CASSILAGAGANVLTF.

The chain links TRBV20-1 to TRBJ2-1; D possibly corresponds to TRBD2 (5 bases). The CDR3 runs to 15 residues. Trimming left V 3 bases short and J 0 bases short, with 12 bases between. Germline V gene sequence: CDR1 DFQATT, CDR2 SNEGSKA (reference sequence). CDR3 sequence reads: CSASIDGNSYNEQFF. The CDR3 DNA reads TGCAGTGCTAGTATTGACGGGAACTCCTACAATGAGCAGTTCTTC.

The rearrangement links TRBV23-1 to TRBJ2-1; D is unresolved. TRBV23-1 is marked as an open reading frame, function uncertain. The germline V and J ends were trimmed by 4 bases and 15 bases, with 7 bases remaining between them. The CDR3 extends over 9 amino acids. This CDR3 reads CASSPLRFF. The CDR3 DNA reads TGCGCCAGCAGTCCGCTTCGGTTCTTC.

The V gene is TRBV7-2, the J gene TRBJ1-3; no firm D call. There are 14 residues in the CDR3. The germline V and J ends were trimmed by 1 base and 0 bases, with 4 bases remaining between them. Germline values: CDR1 SGHTA, CDR2 FQGNSA. CDR3 loop: CASSLGISGNTIYF. CDR3 in DNA: TGTGCCAGCAGCTTAGGGATCTCTGGAAACACCATATATTTT.

This clone showed up just once. The chain couples TRBV5-6 to TRBJ2-1, with 10 positions matching TRBD1. V lost 2 bases to trimming and J lost 7 bases; unmatched junction nucleotides: 6. Per the germline V gene, CDR1 is SGHDT and CDR2 is YYEEEE. This CDR3 region has 15 residues. CDR3 region: CASSFLGQGYNEQFF. The CDR3 DNA sequence: TGTGCCAGCAGCTTCTTGGGACAGGGGTATAATGAGCAGTTCTTC.

The chain recombines TRBV3-1 (or the pseudogene TRBV3-2) with TRBJ2-7, with a possible D match to TRBD1 (7 bases). V dropped 0 bases and J dropped 3 bases, with 21 bases sitting between them. CDR1 is LGHDT and CDR2 is YNNKEL in the germline V gene (reference sequence). The CDR3 totals 18 residues. The CDR3 is CASSQDQGGAYDIYEQYF. CDR3 bases: TGTGCCAGCAGCCAAGATCAGGGGGGAGCCTACGATATCTACGAGCAGTACTTC.

This chain uses TRBV6-6 with TRBJ1-2; no reliable D call. This CDR3 is 14 amino acids long. Germline V gives CDR1 MNHNY, CDR2 SVGAGI (reference sequence). V gave up 5 bases and J gave up 4 bases, with 14 bases separating them. CDR3 residues: CASSPPVTLYGYTF. CDR3 nucleotides: TGTGCCAGCAGTCCACCAGTTACTCTCTATGGCTACACCTTC.

This chain uses TRBV28 with TRBJ2-1; no firm D call. The CDR3 is 15 residues long. V was cut by 6 bases and J by 4 bases, with 16 bases left in between. Germline CDR1 MDHEN, CDR2 SYDVKM. The CDR3 loop is CASRPNYGPYNEQFF. The CDR3 region has the DNA TGTGCCAGCAGACCAAATTATGGGCCTTACAATGAGCAGTTCTTC.

The J gene is TRBJ2-2, the V gene TRBV4-2; D unresolved. V was cut by 1 base and J by 5 bases, with 5 bases left in between. In germline, CDR1 is LGHNA, CDR2 YNFKEQ. The CDR3 extends over 13 amino acids. CDR3 nucleotide sequence: TGTGCCAGCAGCCAAGGAAATACCGGGGAGCTGTTTTTT. This translates into CASSQGNTGELFF.

This clone was seen a single time. One junction end disagrees with the germline gene, perhaps due to a read error. The chain has TRBV27 and TRBJ2-1, with TRBD1 matching over 8 bases. The CDR3 runs 14 residues. CDR1 and CDR2 from the germline V gene are MNHEY and SMNVEV (reference sequence). The chain's CDR3 is CASSLDRGYDEQFF. CDR3 bases: TGTGCCAGCAGCCTCGACAGGGGCTACGATGAGCAGTTCTTC.

This chain connects TRBV6-2 or TRBV6-3 to TRBJ2-7; no clear D gene. The CDR3 is 14 amino acids. The ends were cut back, 6 bases at V and 2 bases at J, with 14 bases in the middle. Per the germline V gene, CDR1 is MNHEY and CDR2 is SVGEGT. Here the CDR3 DNA reads TGTGCCAGCAGCCAGCCTCCGGGTCCCTACGAGCAGTACTTC. Translated, it gives CASSQPPGPYEQYF.

V usage is TRBV4-1 and J usage is TRBJ2-1; maybe TRBD2 (5 bases). This CDR3 region has 14 residues. The germline V gene encodes CDR1 MGHRA and CDR2 YSYEKL. V was shortened by 1 base and J by 8 bases, with 12 bases between the two germline ends. In nucleotides, the CDR3 is TGCGCCAGCAGCCAAGTATCGGGGTACGATGAGCAGTTCTTC. This sequence encodes CASSQVSGYDEQFF.

The rearrangement uses TRBV5-1 and TRBJ1-4; TRBD1 might be the D (5 bases). This CDR3 has 14 residues. The germline CDR1 and CDR2 sequences are SGHRS and YFSETQ. Trimming stripped 3 bases from V and 6 bases from J, with 12 bases between. In DNA form, the CDR3 reads TGCGCCAGCAGCTCCTTCAGGGCAGATGAAAAACTGTTTTTT. This codes for CASSSFRADEKLFF. The full variable domain, with the rest looked up from reference TRBV5-1 and TRBJ1-4, is KAGVTQTPRYLIKTRGQQVTLSCSPISGHRSVSWYQQTPGQGLQFLFEYFSETQRNKGNFPGRFSGRQFSNSRSEMNVSTLELGDSALYLCASSSFRADEKLFFGSGTQLSVL.

V usage is TRBV4-1 and J usage is TRBJ2-1; D is undetermined. Per germline, CDR1 MGHRA and CDR2 YSYEKL. This CDR3 region has 11 residues. V lost 1 base, J lost 10 bases, and 5 bases lay in between. The CDR3 here is CASSQVEEQFF. For the CDR3, the DNA is TGCGCCAGCAGCCAAGTCGAAGAGCAGTTCTTC.

Worth noting for this clone: This specimen includes other DNA sequences encoding the same CDR3. V is TRBV7-9 and J is TRBJ1-3; D remains unclear. The CDR3 consists of 14 residues. Trimming removed 2 bases from V and 0 bases from J, with 5 bases in between. The germline V gene has CDR1 SEHNR and CDR2 FQNEAQ (reference sequence). Written as DNA, the CDR3 is TGTGCCAGCAGCTTACTTGGCTCTGGAAACACCATATATTTT. Translating gives CASSLLGSGNTIYF. Supplemented by reference TRBV7-9 and TRBJ1-3, the full variable domain reads DTGVSQNPRHKITKRGQNVTFRCDPISEHNRLYWYRQTLGQGPEFLTYFQNEAQLEKSRLLSDRFSAERPKGSFSTLEIQRTEQGDSAMYLCASSLLGSGNTIYFGEGSWLTVV.

This clone was recorded once. The chain has TRBV7-2 and TRBJ2-7; tentatively, D is TRBD1 or TRBD2 (5 bases each). The CDR3 length is 14 residues. V dropped 1 base and J dropped 2 bases, with 9 bases sitting between them. The V gene's germline CDR1 is SGHTA and CDR2 FQGNSA. CDR3 protein: CASSLETAAYEQYF. For the CDR3, the DNA is TGTGCCAGCAGCTTAGAGACAGCGGCCTACGAGCAGTACTTC.

The rearrangement links TRBV24-1 to TRBJ2-7; possibly TRBD1 for D (7 bases). Germline V CDR1 and CDR2: KGHDR, SFDVKD. The CDR3 runs 18 residues. Trimming shortened V by 0 bases and J by 0 bases, and 17 bases separated the two germline ends. Here the CDR3 DNA reads TGTGCCACCAGTGATTTGTGTGGGAGGAGGGGGCCCTCCTACGAGCAGTACTTC. Protein: CATSDLCGRRGPSYEQYF.

Here the CDR3 reads CASSTSLRTDTQYF. Here the CDR3 DNA reads TGTGCCAGCAGCACAAGTTTACGCACAGATACGCAGTATTTT. The chain joins TRBV11-3 to TRBJ2-3; D is unresolved. The CDR3 is 14 amino acids. The germline V gene encodes CDR1 SGHNT and CDR2 YENEEA. The V and J ends lost 5 bases and 1 base respectively, with 10 bases between them.